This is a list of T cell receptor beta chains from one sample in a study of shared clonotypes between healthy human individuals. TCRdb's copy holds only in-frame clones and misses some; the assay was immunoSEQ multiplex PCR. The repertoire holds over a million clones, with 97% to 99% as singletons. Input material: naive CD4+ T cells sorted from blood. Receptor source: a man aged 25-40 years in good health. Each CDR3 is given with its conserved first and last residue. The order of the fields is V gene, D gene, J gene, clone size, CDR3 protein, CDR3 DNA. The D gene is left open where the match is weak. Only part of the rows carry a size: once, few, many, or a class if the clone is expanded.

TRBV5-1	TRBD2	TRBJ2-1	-	CASSLATSGTSYNEQFF	TGCGCCAGCAGCTTGGCCACTAGCGGGACCTCCTACAATGAGCAGTTCTTC
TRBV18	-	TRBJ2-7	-	CASSPRTSNSYEQYF	TGTGCCAGCTCACCACGGACCTCGAACTCCTACGAGCAGTACTTC
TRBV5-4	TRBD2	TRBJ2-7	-	CASSLVGGTYEQYF	TGTGCCAGCAGCTTGGTGGGGGGGACGTACGAGCAGTACTTC
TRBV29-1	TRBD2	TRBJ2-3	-	CSVEGTSGRTDTQYF	TGCAGCGTTGAAGGGACTAGCGGACGCACAGATACGCAGTATTTT
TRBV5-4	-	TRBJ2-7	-	CASSLDRVRYEQYF	TGTGCCAGCAGCTTGGACAGGGTTCGGTACGAGCAGTACTTC
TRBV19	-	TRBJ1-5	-	CASTGKPGNQPQHF	TGTGCCAGTACCGGGAAACCGGGCAATCAGCCCCAGCATTTT
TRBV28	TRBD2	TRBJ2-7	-	CASSLGGRRRLDEQYF	TGTGCCAGCAGTTTAGGCGGGAGAAGGCGATTGGACGAGCAGTACTTC
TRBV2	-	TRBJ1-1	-	CASRKVTTLNTEAFF	TGTGCCAGCAGGAAAGTGACAACTCTGAACACTGAAGCTTTCTTT
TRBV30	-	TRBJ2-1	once	CAWSRAANNEQFF	TGTGCCTGGAGTCGGGCAGCTAACAATGAGCAGTTCTTC
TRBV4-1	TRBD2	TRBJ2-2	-	CASSQTLAGEAGELFF	TGCGCCAGCAGCCAAACCCTAGCGGGAGAGGCCGGGGAGCTGTTTTTT
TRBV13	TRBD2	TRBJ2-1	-	CASRRALQNLAGGDNEQFF	TGTGCCAGCAGGCGAGCCTTACAAAATCTAGCGGGAGGGGACAATGAGCAGTTCTTC
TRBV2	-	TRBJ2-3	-	CASSDDSTDTQYF	TGTGCCAGCAGTGATGACTCCACAGATACGCAGTATTTT
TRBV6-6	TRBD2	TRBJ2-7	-	CASEGSGRFAYEQYF	TGTGCCAGCGAAGGTAGCGGGAGATTTGCCTACGAGCAGTACTTC
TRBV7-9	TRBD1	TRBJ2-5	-	CASSSQGAQETQYF	TGTGCCAGCAGCTCCCAGGGGGCCCAAGAGACCCAGTACTTC
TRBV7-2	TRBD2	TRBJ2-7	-	CASSSRTSEYEQYF	TGTGCCAGCAGCTCCCGGACTAGCGAGTACGAGCAGTACTTC
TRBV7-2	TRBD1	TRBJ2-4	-	CASSHPGQQNIQYF	TGTGCCAGCAGCCACCCGGGACAGCAAAACATTCAGTACTTC
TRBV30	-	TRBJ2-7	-	CAWSLLSVGFLYF	TGTGCCTGGAGCCTCCTGTCCGTTGGGTTCCTATACTTC
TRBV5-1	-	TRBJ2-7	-	CASSLVSESYEQYF	TGCGCCAGCAGCTTGGTCTCCGAGTCCTACGAGCAGTACTTC
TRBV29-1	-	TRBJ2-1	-	CSVVLARSYNEQFF	TGCAGCGTTGTCTTGGCTAGGAGCTACAATGAGCAGTTCTTC
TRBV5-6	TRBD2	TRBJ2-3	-	CASSLYSGNTDTQYF	TGTGCCAGCAGCTTGTATAGCGGGAACACAGATACGCAGTATTTT
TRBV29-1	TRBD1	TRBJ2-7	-	CSATGDSYEQYF	TGCAGCGCAACAGGGGACTCCTACGAGCAGTACTTC
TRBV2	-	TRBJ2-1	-	CASRRNSYNEQFF	TGTGCCAGCAGGCGGAACTCCTACAATGAGCAGTTCTTC
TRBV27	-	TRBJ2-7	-	CGGNEYEQYF	TGTGGAGGGAACGAATACGAGCAGTACTTC
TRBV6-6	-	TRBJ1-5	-	CASSYSSRGSSQPQHF	TGTGCCAGCAGTTACTCATCCCGGGGGAGTAGCCAGCCCCAGCATTTT
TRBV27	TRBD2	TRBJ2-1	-	CASTSGRGSYNEQFF	TGTGCCAGCACCAGCGGGAGGGGGTCCTACAATGAGCAGTTCTTC
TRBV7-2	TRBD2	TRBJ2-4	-	CASSLVWTGGKNIQYF	TGTGCCAGCAGCTTAGTTTGGACGGGAGGGAAAAACATTCAGTACTTC
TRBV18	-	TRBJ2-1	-	CASSPEGYNEQFF	TGTGCCAGCTCACCAGAGGGCTACAATGAGCAGTTCTTC
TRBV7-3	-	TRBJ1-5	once	CASSIGQNQPQHF	TGTGCCAGCAGCATCGGACAGAATCAGCCCCAGCATTTT